These 10 T cell receptor beta chains originate from one sample sequenced in a study of blood T cells in healthy people across ages. Together with a sample-barcoded 5' primer, a J-beta primer mix was included in a second PCR lasting about 6 to 11 cycles. TCRdb re-called the 5' RACE reads with MiXCR, one entry per CDR3 protein. This table holds 790,000 or so distinct CDR3 sequences, just over 55% found once. The sample comprised blood. All receptors derive from a man aged 40-50 years in good health.

This clonotype was detected once. This rearrangement joins TRBV7-6 to TRBJ2-7, with 10 positions matching TRBD1. CDR1 SGHVS and CDR2 FNYEAQ come from the germline V gene. With 5 bases clipped from V and 6 bases from J, the junction kept 4 bases outside the gene matches. This CDR3 comprises 13 residues. The CDR3 DNA is TGTGCCAGCAGCCGACAGGGGGCGAGCGAGCAGTACTTC. It codes for CASSRQGASEQYF.

The rearrangement uses TRBV20-1 and TRBJ2-5, with 8 bases lining up with TRBD2. V gave up 5 bases and J gave up 5 bases; unmatched junction bases: 7. The V gene's germline CDR1 is DFQATT and CDR2 SNEGSKA (reference sequence). This CDR3 is 13 amino acids long. The CDR3 is CSADGGAGETQYF. In DNA, the CDR3 is TGCAGTGCTGACGGGGGGGCCGGGGAGACCCAGTACTTC.

The chain uses TRBV28 and TRBJ1-5, with no clear D. The germline CDR1 and CDR2 sequences are MDHEN and SYDVKM. V lost 8 bases and J 2 bases, leaving 10 bases between the germline ends. CDR3 length equals 13 residues. CDR3 DNA: TGTGCCAGCGACTACGGGGGCAATCAGCCCCAGCATTTT. This encodes CASDYGGNQPQHF.

This clonotype came up once. A much larger clone sits a single nucleotide away, making a read error possible. The V and J genes are TRBV27 and TRBJ1-2; D is uncertain. CDR3 length equals 13 residues. Germline-derived CDR1 and CDR2 are MNHEY and SMNVEV (reference sequence). In DNA form, the CDR3 reads TGTGCCAGCAGTTTAGGACTGAGCTATGGCCACACCTTC. It specifies CASSLGLSYGHTF.

This clonotype was seen a single time. V usage is TRBV6-6 and J usage is TRBJ1-5; 7 nucleotides align to TRBD1. Trimming cost V 8 bases and J 3 bases; bases outside gene matches: 10. This CDR3 has 15 residues. CDR1 MNHNY and CDR2 SVGAGI come from the germline V gene (reference sequence). CDR3 in DNA: TGTGCCAGCGCGGATCCGGGACAGAACAATCAGCCCCAGCATTTT. It codes for CASADPGQNNQPQHF.

This clonotype was detected only once. This sequence joins TRBV4-3 and TRBJ1-1, with D possibly TRBD1 on 5 matching bases. Germline V gene lookup returns CDR1 LGHNA and CDR2 YSLEER. The germline V and J ends were trimmed by 4 bases and 8 bases, with 17 bases remaining between them. This CDR3 has 14 amino acids. CDR3 coding DNA: TGCGCCAGCAGCCTGGGGACCGACAGTCAAGAAGCTTTCTTT. Its protein product is CASSLGTDSQEAFF.

The J gene is TRBJ2-4, the V gene TRBV7-2; TRBD2 agrees at 7 bases. V was clipped by 5 bases and J by 13 bases; unmatched bases: 17. Germline loops: CDR1 SGHTA, CDR2 FQGNSA. The CDR3 is 15 amino acids. This CDR3 reads CASSPAASGTREQYF. The CDR3 DNA reads TGTGCCAGCAGCCCCGCGGCTAGCGGAACTAGAGAGCAGTACTTC.

The V gene is TRBV28, the J gene TRBJ1-1, with D maybe TRBD1 (6 bases). The length of the CDR3 is 14 residues. Looked up from germline, CDR1 is MDHEN and CDR2 is SYDVKM. V lost 2 bases to trimming and J lost 5 bases, with 12 bases between them. The CDR3 sequence: CASSLLGAITEAFF. The CDR3 DNA is TGTGCCAGCAGTTTACTGGGGGCGATTACTGAAGCTTTCTTT.

The V gene is TRBV3-1, the J gene TRBJ2-7, with 9 bases lining up with TRBD2. Gene TRBJ2-5 matches the end of the DNA better, so the J call may be wrong. The CDR3 contains 18 residues. Germline CDR1 is LGHDT and CDR2 is YNNKEL (reference sequence). The CDR3: CASSQVFRTSAVFGTQYF. Written as DNA, the CDR3 is TGTGCCAGCAGCCAAGTGTTTAGGACTAGCGCGGTCTTCGGGACCCAGTACTTC.

This chain uses TRBV20-1 with TRBJ1-1; the D gene is possibly TRBD1 (5 bases). This CDR3 spans 14 amino acids. The V gene lost 1 base and the J gene lost 4 bases, with 13 bases spanning the gap. CDR1 DFQATT and CDR2 SNEGSKA come from the germline V gene (reference sequence). The CDR3 here is CSARVGPGGTEAFF. In nucleotides, the CDR3 is TGCAGTGCTAGAGTGGGACCCGGGGGCACTGAAGCTTTCTTT.